This T cell receptor beta chain was identified in a study of cytomegalovirus exposure and HLA in healthy donors. PCR primers comprised 60 Vbeta and 13 Jbeta primers. Produced via immunoSEQ multiplex PCR; TCRdb's table is partial and in-frame only. This table holds about 84,000 clones. Germline V gene lookup returns CDR1 MDHEN and CDR2 SYDVKM. The CDR3 runs 11 residues. The V end was cut by 6 bases, the J end by 11 bases, with 11 bases between. This rearrangement joins TRBV28 to TRBJ2-1; D possibly corresponds to TRBD2 (6 bases). The sequence was collected from a man aged 50 to 59 in good health and CMV-seronegative. Sequenced: PBMCs. CDR3 nucleotides: TGTGCCAGCAGCCTGGGGGGACAGCAGTTCTTC. The encoded protein is CASSLGGQQFF. The complete variable domain, with remaining parts taken from reference TRBV28 and TRBJ2-1, reads DVKVTQSSRYLVKRTGEKVFLECVQDMDHENMFWYRQDPGLGLRLIYFSYDVKMKEKGDIPEGYSVSREKKERFSLILESASTNQTSMYLCASSLGGQQFFGPGTRLTVL.